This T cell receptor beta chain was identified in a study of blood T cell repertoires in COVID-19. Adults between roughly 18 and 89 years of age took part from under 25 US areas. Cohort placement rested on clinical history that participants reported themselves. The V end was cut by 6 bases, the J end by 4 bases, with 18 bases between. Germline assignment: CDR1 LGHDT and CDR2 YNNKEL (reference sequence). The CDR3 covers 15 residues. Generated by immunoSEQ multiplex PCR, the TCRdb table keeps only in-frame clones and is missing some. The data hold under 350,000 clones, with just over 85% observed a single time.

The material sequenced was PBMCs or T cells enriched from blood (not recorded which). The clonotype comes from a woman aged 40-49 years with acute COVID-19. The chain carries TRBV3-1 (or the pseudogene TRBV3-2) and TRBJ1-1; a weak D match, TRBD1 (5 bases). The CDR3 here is CASRKRAGLGTEAFF. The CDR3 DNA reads TGTGCCAGCAGAAAGCGGGCAGGGCTAGGCACTGAAGCTTTCTTT.